Below, 24 T cell receptor beta chains from the same sample are listed, as sequenced in a study of shared clonotypes between healthy human individuals. Here immunoSEQ multiplex PCR was the method, and the copy in TCRdb shows in-frame clones only, minus some. Of some 650,000 clones in the sample, roughly 97% were seen once. The source material was naive CD4+ T cells sorted from blood. The subset was: CD45RA+ positively selected. The receptors were sampled from a young woman in good health.

Only one count was recorded for this clone. The chain couples TRBV5-1 to TRBJ2-3; D may be TRBD2 (6 bases). This CDR3 is 16 amino acids long. CDR1 and CDR2 (germline): SGHRS, YFSETQ. V was trimmed by 3 bases and J by 3 bases, leaving 17 bases between them. CDR3 coding DNA: TGCGCCAGCAGCTCCAGACTAGTGGGGATAACAGATACGCAGTATTTT. It yields the protein CASSSRLVGITDTQYF.

The rearrangement uses TRBV7-8 and TRBJ2-2; 10 bases map to TRBD2. V was clipped by 5 bases and J by 6 bases; unmatched bases: 6. Germline CDR1 and CDR2: SGHVS and FQNEAQ. This CDR3 region has 15 residues. For the CDR3, the DNA is TGTGCCAGCAGCCTCGCGCTAGCGGGAGCCGGGGAGCTGTTTTTT. Amino acids: CASSLALAGAGELFF.

This rearrangement joins TRBV5-5 to TRBJ2-1; 14 positions match TRBD2. The CDR3 runs 20 residues. J was trimmed by 8 bases and V by 0 bases; bases with no gene match: 16. CDR1 and CDR2 (germline): SGHKS, YYEKEE (reference sequence). The CDR3 sequence: CASSLAGTSGSLRWWDEQFF. DNA of the CDR3: TGTGCCAGCAGCTTGGCGGGGACTAGCGGGAGCTTACGCTGGTGGGATGAGCAGTTCTTC. Looking up the rest from reference TRBV5-5 and TRBJ2-1 gives the full variable domain: DAGVTQSPTHLIKTRGQQVTLRCSPISGHKSVSWYQQVLGQGPQFIFQYYEKEERGRGNFPDRFSARQFPNYSSELNVNALLLGDSALYLCASSLAGTSGSLRWWDEQFFGPGTRLTVL.

The chain combines TRBV18 with TRBJ1-4; tentative D call: TRBD1 (6 bases). Germline V CDR1 and CDR2: KGHSH, LQKENI. V was trimmed by 4 bases and J by 5 bases, leaving 11 bases between them. This CDR3 has 14 residues. CDR3 sequence (DNA): TGTGCCAGCTCACGCCAGGGGTTAAATGAAAAACTGTTTTTT. Encoded protein: CASSRQGLNEKLFF. The variable domain in full, completed from reference TRBV18 and TRBJ1-4, reads NAGVMQNPRHLVRRRGQEARLRCSPMKGHSHVYWYRQLPEEGLKFMVYLQKENIIDESGMPKERFSAEFPKEGPSILRIQQVVRGDSAAYFCASSRQGLNEKLFFGSGTQLSVL.

J is TRBJ2-1 and V is TRBV9; D unclear. Germline CDR1 and CDR2: SGDLS and YYNGEE. This CDR3 comprises 13 residues. V shed 2 bases and J shed 6 bases, with 9 bases lying between them. In DNA form, the CDR3 reads TGTGCCAGCAGCGTCGACTTGGGCAATGAGCAGTTCTTC. Residues: CASSVDLGNEQFF.

V and J are TRBV28 and TRBJ2-7; D is ambiguous. Looked up from germline, CDR1 is MDHEN and CDR2 is SYDVKM. The ends were cut back, 10 bases at V and 6 bases at J, with 10 bases in the middle. The CDR3 contains 10 residues. The CDR3 is CATGPSEQYF. CDR3 nucleotides: TGTGCCACCGGACCCTCCGAGCAGTACTTC. Complete variable domain (other parts from reference TRBV28 and TRBJ2-7): DVKVTQSSRYLVKRTGEKVFLECVQDMDHENMFWYRQDPGLGLRLIYFSYDVKMKEKGDIPEGYSVSREKKERFSLILESASTNQTSMYLCATGPSEQYFGPGTRLTVT.

The chain joins TRBV10-3 to TRBJ2-7; no clear D. V lost 3 bases and J 4 bases, leaving 10 bases between the germline ends. The CDR3 is 13 residues long. Germline V CDR1 and CDR2: ENHRY, SYGVKD. Here the CDR3 DNA reads TGTGCCATCAGTGATCCCGACCCTTACGAGCAGTACTTC. Encoded protein: CAISDPDPYEQYF.

The rearrangement joins TRBV19 to TRBJ2-1; 11 bases are a match to TRBD2. Germline assignment: CDR1 LNHDA and CDR2 SQIVND (reference sequence). Losses at the gene ends were 4 bases for V and 3 bases for J; bases not matched to a gene: 11. This CDR3 contains 18 residues. CDR3 amino acids: CASSTDPSGTSGYNEQFF. The CDR3 coding sequence is TGTGCCAGTAGTACAGATCCTTCCGGGACTAGCGGCTACAATGAGCAGTTCTTC.

The CDR3 nucleotides read TGTGCCAGTAGTATCTCGACGGGGCTGCGGTACGAGCAGTACTTC. This translates into CASSISTGLRYEQYF. The chain uses TRBV19 and TRBJ2-7, with D perhaps assigned TRBD1 or TRBD2 (5 bases each). The CDR3 covers 15 residues. Germline V gives CDR1 LNHDA, CDR2 SQIVND (reference sequence). With 3 bases removed from V and 4 bases from J, the gap between germline ends came to 16 bases.

V usage is TRBV2 and J usage is TRBJ1-1, with no clear D. This CDR3 has 14 amino acids. Per the germline V gene, CDR1 is SNHLY and CDR2 is FYNNEI. V was trimmed by 3 bases and J by 0 bases, leaving 8 bases between them. CDR3 protein: CASSDLGMNTEAFF. The CDR3 coding sequence is TGTGCCAGCAGTGACTTGGGTATGAACACTGAAGCTTTCTTT.

The chain is built from TRBV27 and TRBJ2-7; D is unclear. Germline V CDR1 and CDR2: MNHEY, SMNVEV (reference sequence). Trimming pared 5 bases from V and 13 bases from J, leaving 15 bases between. There are 11 residues in the CDR3. The CDR3 loop is CASSNSAVSYF. CDR3 nucleotide sequence: TGTGCCAGCAGTAACTCGGCGGTATCTTACTTC.

The CDR3 coding sequence is TGTGCCAGCAGCCAGCCTGGTAGGGGGATGGGGGGGATTTCACCCCTCCACTTT. It is translated as CASSQPGRGMGGISPLHF. The chain has TRBV4-2 and TRBJ1-6; perhaps TRBD1 as D (6 bases). CDR3 length equals 18 residues. V was trimmed by 3 bases and J by 9 bases, leaving 24 bases between them. In germline, CDR1 is LGHNA, CDR2 YNFKEQ.

V gene TRBV19 combines with J gene TRBJ2-3, with D hard to call. V was pared by 0 bases and J by 0 bases, with 4 bases between. This CDR3 comprises 14 residues. CDR1 is LNHDA and CDR2 is SQIVND in the germline V gene (reference sequence). CDR3 amino acids: CASSIDDSTDTQYF. The CDR3 region has the DNA TGTGCCAGTAGTATAGACGACAGCACAGATACGCAGTATTTT.

The J gene is TRBJ1-2, the V gene TRBV19; TRBD1 is a possible D gene (5 bases). V lost 5 bases and J lost 4, with 17 bases in between. This CDR3 is built from 15 residues. Germline loops: CDR1 LNHDA, CDR2 SQIVND (reference sequence). CDR3 sequence: CASSFSRDPIYGYTF. DNA for the CDR3: TGTGCCAGTAGTTTCTCACGGGACCCTATCTATGGCTACACCTTC.

The sample holds one count of this clone. This chain links TRBV28 with TRBJ2-1; 8 positions match TRBD1. CDR1 is MDHEN, CDR2 SYDVKM, per germline. This CDR3 has 17 amino acids. V was clipped by 5 bases and J by 2 bases; unmatched bases: 11. CDR3 loop: CASSASGQGGPYNEQFF. In DNA form, the CDR3 reads TGTGCCAGCAGTGCATCCGGACAGGGCGGTCCCTACAATGAGCAGTTCTTC.

The CDR3 loop is CASSIARDRKKEKLFF. The CDR3 bases are TGTGCCAGTAGTATCGCTCGGGACAGGAAGAAGGAAAAACTGTTTTTT. V gene TRBV19 combines with J gene TRBJ1-4; 8 bases agree with TRBD1. The CDR3 is 16 amino acids. With V trimmed by 3 bases and J by 8 bases, 11 bases remained unmatched. Germline CDR1 LNHDA, CDR2 SQIVND (reference sequence).

The rearrangement uses TRBV5-6 and TRBJ1-5; 11 bases fit TRBD1. The germline CDR1 and CDR2 sequences are SGHDT and YYEEEE. The CDR3 extends over 18 amino acids. The junction had 9 bases not matched to a gene; V was cut back by 2 bases and J by 2 bases. CDR3 bases: TGTGCCAGCAGCTTAGGCCGGGACAGGGGGTACGGCAATCAGCCCCAGCATTTT. As protein: CASSLGRDRGYGNQPQHF.

This clone was observed once. The chain is built from TRBV18 and TRBJ2-5, with D possibly called TRBD1 or TRBD2 (5 bases each). V lost 5 bases and J lost 1, with 17 bases in between. The germline gives CDR1 KGHSH, CDR2 LQKENI. The CDR3 length is 16 residues. This CDR3 is CASSISSGTFQETQYF. The CDR3 nucleotides read TGTGCCAGCTCAATATCATCCGGGACCTTCCAAGAGACCCAGTACTTC. The whole variable domain, filled in from reference TRBV18 and TRBJ2-5, reads NAGVMQNPRHLVRRRGQEARLRCSPMKGHSHVYWYRQLPEEGLKFMVYLQKENIIDESGMPKERFSAEFPKEGPSILRIQQVVRGDSAAYFCASSISSGTFQETQYFGPGTRLLVL.

In regard to this clone: Mismatch with germline at one junction end may stem from a read error. The CDR3 sequence: CASNQGRGGLFF. CDR3 coding DNA: TGTGCCAGCAACCAAGGCCGGGGGGGGCTGTTTTTT. This rearrangement joins TRBV2 to TRBJ2-2; 8 bases are shared with TRBD2. Looked up from germline, CDR1 is SNHLY and CDR2 is FYNNEI. This CDR3 region has 12 residues.

J is TRBJ2-3 and V is TRBV14, with TRBD2 as a possible D gene (5 bases). Trimming left V 1 base short and J 2 bases short, with 13 bases between. The CDR3 is 16 amino acids. Germline V gene lookup returns CDR1 SGHDN and CDR2 FVKESK. This CDR3 reads CASSQVRRVLTDTQYF. For the CDR3, the DNA is TGTGCCAGCAGCCAAGTCCGGCGGGTTCTCACAGATACGCAGTATTTT.

CDR3: CASSREVGTSGLQEQYF. CDR3 nucleotides: TGTGCCAGCAGCAGGGAGGTTGGGACTAGCGGACTTCAAGAGCAGTACTTC. The chain combines TRBV9 with TRBJ2-5; TRBD2 matches 11 bases. Unmatched junction bases numbered 19, after V lost 4 bases and J lost 11 bases. Germline V gives CDR1 SGDLS, CDR2 YYNGEE. The CDR3 is made up of 17 amino acids.

The V gene is TRBV28, the J gene TRBJ2-7, with D perhaps TRBD1 (7 bases). The germline V gene encodes CDR1 MDHEN and CDR2 SYDVKM. The V end lost 5 bases, the J end lost 0 bases, and 14 bases lay between the germline ends. This CDR3 region has 15 residues. CDR3 amino acids: CASSAQGGSSYEQYF. The CDR3 DNA follows: TGTGCCAGCAGTGCTCAGGGGGGAAGCTCCTACGAGCAGTACTTC.

This clone was counted once. The V gene is TRBV7-2, the J gene TRBJ1-1; the match to TRBD1 covers 8 bases. CDR1 is SGHTA and CDR2 is FQGNSA in the germline V gene. The CDR3 sequence is 15 residues long. Trimming removed 5 bases from V and 0 bases from J; junction bases left unmatched: 5. The CDR3 loop reads CASSERQGLNTEAFF. In DNA form, the CDR3 reads TGTGCCAGCAGCGAACGACAGGGGTTGAACACTGAAGCTTTCTTT.

The chain joins TRBV18 to TRBJ1-4; no reliable D call. This CDR3 is built from 14 residues. The V gene lost 3 bases and the J gene lost 0 bases, with 5 bases spanning the gap. Germline-derived CDR1 and CDR2 are KGHSH and LQKENI. The CDR3 here is CASSPRSTNEKLFF. For the CDR3, the DNA is TGTGCCAGCTCACCCCGGTCAACTAATGAAAAACTGTTTTTT.